This T cell receptor beta chain was sequenced in a study of blood T cell repertoires in COVID-19. In the study overall: The United States, Italy and Spain supplied acute and convalescent COVID-19 samples. The analysed material was cDNA or gDNA that came from T cells, B-cell-depleted T cells, or PBMCs.

V lost 3 bases, J lost 2 bases, and 2 bases stayed unmatched. Per the germline V gene, CDR1 is SEHNR and CDR2 is FQNEAQ (reference sequence). The length of the CDR3 is 14 residues. In its sample, this clone was seen a few times. Other DNA sequences within the sample encode an identical CDR3. As originally analysed: Nucleated cell number was recorded as an estimate derived from reference gene primer amplification. The protocol was immunoSEQ multiplex PCR, while the TCRdb copy is restricted to in-frame clones and leaves out a portion. V, J and clone size are those of that table, while D and trimming were read from the DNA. The sample lists 300,000 to 450,000 clones, roughly 86% occurring once.

V gene TRBV7-9 combines with J gene TRBJ2-3, with 7 bases lining up with TRBD1. This sequence was found in a woman aged 30 to 39 with COVID-19, enrolled during active disease. Sequenced: peripheral blood. The CDR3: CASSLTGSTDTQYF. The CDR3 coding sequence is TGTGCCAGCAGCTTGACAGGGTCCACAGATACGCAGTATTTT.